The clone carrying this T cell receptor (beta chain) has more than one count but fewer than ten. What it binds is unknown. The primer mix had 60 Vbeta and 13 Jbeta primers. Generated by immunoSEQ multiplex PCR, the TCRdb table keeps only in-frame clones and is missing some. Among roughly 150,000 clones listed, around 75% were seen once. The sample originates from a study of cytomegalovirus exposure and HLA in healthy donors. Study information: As released early, the data held 70 million to 100 million unique TCRs from HLA-typed donors.

General study findings and limits: An apparent linkage of common viral pathogens to several of the most significant clusters emerged in a later analysis.

The sequenced material came from PBMCs. The TCR was taken from a male donor in good health and CMV-seronegative.

CDR3 coding DNA: TGTGCCAGCAGTGTCCACGGTGAGCAGTTCTTC. Translation: CASSVHGEQFF. The genes are TRBV2 and TRBJ2-1, with D unresolved. The CDR3 loop spans 11 amino acids. Trimming removed 4 bases at V and 9 bases at J, with 7 bases between. CDR1 SNHLY and CDR2 FYNNEI come from the germline V gene.